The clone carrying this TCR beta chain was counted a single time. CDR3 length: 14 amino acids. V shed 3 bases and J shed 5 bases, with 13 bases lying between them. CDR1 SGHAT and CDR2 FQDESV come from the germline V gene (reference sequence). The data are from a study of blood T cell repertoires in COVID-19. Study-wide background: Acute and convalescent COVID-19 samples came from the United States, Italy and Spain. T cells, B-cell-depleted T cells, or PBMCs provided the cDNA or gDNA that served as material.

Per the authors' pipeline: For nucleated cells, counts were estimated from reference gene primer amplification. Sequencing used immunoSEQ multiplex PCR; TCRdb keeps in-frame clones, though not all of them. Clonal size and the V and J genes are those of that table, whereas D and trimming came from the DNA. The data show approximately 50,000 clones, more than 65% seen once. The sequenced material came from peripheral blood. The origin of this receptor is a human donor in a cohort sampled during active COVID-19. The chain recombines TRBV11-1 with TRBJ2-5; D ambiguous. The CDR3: CASSFFPSWETQYF. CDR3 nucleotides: TGTGCCAGCAGCTTTTTTCCTAGTTGGGAGACCCAGTACTTC.